A selection of T cell receptor beta chains follows, all from one sample in a study of T-cell memory formation after mild COVID-19. MiXCR, run by TCRdb on the 5' RACE reads, gives a single entry per CDR3 protein. The sample records about 190,000 distinct CDR3 sequences, around 30% being singletons. The specimen was PBMCs or a T cell subset sorted from them (not recorded which). These TCRs come from an adult woman who had mild COVID-19 (a few samples of this study predate the infection). Cell type and time point are not known. Both conserved end residues are part of each CDR3. The order of the fields is J gene, CDR3 length, V gene, D gene, clone size, CDR3 DNA, CDR3 protein. The D gene is left open where the match is weak. Size values are once, few and many counts, or a class for expanded clones, and some rows have none.

>TRBJ2-1|17|TRBV3-1|TRBD1|few
TGTGCCAGCAGCCAAGTGGTAACGGGACAGCCCTACAATGAGCAGTTCTTC
CASSQVVTGQPYNEQFF
>TRBJ1-2|14|TRBV5-4|NA|NA
TGTGCCAGCACCAAGCGTGGCGGCGCGGATGGCTACACCTTC
CASTKRGGADGYTF
>TRBJ2-2|14|TRBV18|NA|NA
TGTGCCAGCTCACCTCCGACGAGGTCCGGGGAGCTGTTTTTT
CASSPPTRSGELFF
>TRBJ2-7|14|TRBV4-2|TRBD2|NA
TGTGCCAGCAGCCCACTAGCGGGGCACTACGAGCAGTACTTC
CASSPLAGHYEQYF
>TRBJ2-5|13|TRBV18|NA|few
TGTGCCAGCTCACAAGGGTACCAAGAGACCCAGTACTTC
CASSQGYQETQYF
>TRBJ1-1|15|TRBV12-3/TRBV12-4|NA|NA
TGTGCCAGCAGTTTGGGGAGTAGGTCGGACACTGAAGCTTTCTTT
CASSLGSRSDTEAFF
>TRBJ1-1|14|TRBV7-2|TRBD1|many
TGTGCCAGCAGCTCCCCCACAGGGGAAGGGGGAGCTTTCTTT
CASSSPTGEGGAFF
>TRBJ2-2|17|TRBV6-4|TRBD1|NA
TGTGCCAGCAGTCCTAGCAGGGGGCGCTTTGACACCGGGGAGCTGTTTTTT
CASSPSRGRFDTGELFF
>TRBJ1-2|14|TRBV7-2|NA|few
TGTGCCAGCAGCCCGAGCCGTGGTAACTTTGGCTACACCTTC
CASSPSRGNFGYTF
>TRBJ1-1|15|TRBV5-6|TRBD1|NA
TGTGCCAGCAGCTTGTCGGGACAGGCCCACACTGAAGCTTTCTTT
CASSLSGQAHTEAFF
>TRBJ2-5|14|TRBV12-1|NA|NA
TGTGCCAGGTCGGACGTAGCGGAGCAAGAGACCCAGTACTTC
CARSDVAEQETQYF
>TRBJ2-3|16|TRBV25-1|NA|few
TGTGCCAGCAGTGAATTAATGCTCCGGGGCACAGATACGCAGTATTTT
CASSELMLRGTDTQYF
>TRBJ1-1|13|TRBV2|NA|NA
TGTGCCAGCAGCAAGACAGAGAACACTGAAGCTTTCTTT
CASSKTENTEAFF
>TRBJ2-7|14|TRBV9|NA|many
TGTGCCAGCAGCCCCGGGACCGCACCCTACGAGCAGTACTTC
CASSPGTAPYEQYF
>TRBJ2-5|16|TRBV13|NA|once
NA
CASSFGPGLASGAQYF
>TRBJ2-1|16|TRBV4-3|NA|few
TGCGCCAGCAGCCAAGATCGGCGGGAAGGGTACAATGAGCAGTTCTTC
CASSQDRREGYNEQFF
>TRBJ2-7|14|TRBV3-1|NA|NA
TGTGCCAGCAGCGAAGGGGGACTGAACTACGAGCAGTACTTC
CASSEGGLNYEQYF